A single sample gave rise to the 11 T cell receptor beta chains below, sequenced in a study of T cell responses to AZD1222 COVID-19 vaccine. Clones were sequenced by immunoSEQ multiplex PCR, and TCRdb holds only the in-frame ones, with some missing. The sample records over 140,000 clones, roughly 92% being singletons. Sample: peripheral blood, taken on day 0 of AZD1222 vaccination. These receptors came from an adult in good health.

The rearrangement uses TRBV6-1 and TRBJ1-1; D unresolved. V dropped 1 base and J dropped 3 bases, with 3 bases sitting between them. The CDR3 has 12 amino acids. Germline V gene lookup returns CDR1 MNHNS and CDR2 SASEGT. This CDR3 reads CASSEGYTEAFF. CDR3 nucleotide sequence: TGTGCCAGCAGTGAAGGGTACACTGAAGCTTTCTTT.

This clone has a handful of counts. V usage is TRBV6-1 and J usage is TRBJ1-4; possible D gene TRBD1, 6 bases. The CDR3 is 15 amino acids. Germline V lookup: CDR1 MNHNS, CDR2 SASEGT. V lost 3 bases, J lost 7 bases, and 15 bases lay in between. The CDR3 loop is CASSDGQPPGEKLFF. CDR3 in DNA: TGTGCCAGCAGTGACGGACAGCCACCGGGTGAAAAACTGTTTTTT.

V and J are TRBV19 and TRBJ1-4, with D possibly being TRBD1 (5 bases). The CDR3 runs to 16 residues. V gave up 4 bases and J gave up 3 bases, with 15 bases separating them. Germline CDR1 LNHDA, CDR2 SQIVND (reference sequence). The CDR3 DNA sequence: TGTGCCAGTAGTAGCCGCGGGACGGTTTCTAATGAAAAACTGTTTTTT. Its protein is CASSSRGTVSNEKLFF.

The rearrangement uses TRBV28 and TRBJ1-1; maybe TRBD1 (5 bases). The CDR3 length is 15 residues. With 2 bases removed from V and 0 bases from J, the gap between germline ends came to 10 bases. Germline V lookup: CDR1 MDHEN, CDR2 SYDVKM. The CDR3 region has the DNA TGTGCCAGCAGTTTAGGTGGGGGGATGAACACTGAAGCTTTCTTT. Translated: CASSLGGGMNTEAFF.

The rearrangement uses TRBV4-2 and TRBJ1-4, with 9 bases identical to TRBD1. The CDR3 consists of 16 residues. Germline V lookup: CDR1 LGHNA, CDR2 YNFKEQ. After removal of 1 base from V and 5 bases from J, the junction contained 5 bases not matched to a gene. CDR3 sequence: CASSQGDGTGNEKLFF. CDR3 in DNA: TGTGCCAGCAGCCAAGGGGATGGGACAGGGAATGAAAAACTGTTTTTT.

The chain joins TRBV6-1 to TRBJ2-7, with D unclear. Trimming removed 0 bases at V and 3 bases at J, with 9 bases between. The CDR3 has 14 amino acids. The germline V gene has CDR1 MNHNS and CDR2 SASEGT. CDR3 sequence reads: CASSEAEGYYEQYF. The CDR3 nucleotides read TGTGCCAGCAGTGAAGCGGAAGGGTACTACGAGCAGTACTTC.

This clone was seen just once. The V call is TRBV18, the J call TRBJ1-4, with D perhaps TRBD1 (5 bases). Germline assignment: CDR1 KGHSH and CDR2 LQKENI. Trimming shortened V by 3 bases and J by 5 bases, and 22 bases separated the two germline ends. The CDR3 is 18 amino acids. CDR3 sequence (DNA): TGTGCCAGCTCACCTCAAGGGGATACCCTGGGACGAAATGAAAAACTGTTTTTT. It specifies CASSPQGDTLGRNEKLFF.

This clone was recorded only once. This chain uses TRBV7-9 with TRBJ2-7, with 7 bases identical to TRBD1. Germline V gene sequence: CDR1 SEHNR, CDR2 FQNEAQ (reference sequence). The CDR3 spans 13 residues. After removal of 2 bases from V and 3 bases from J, the junction contained 1 base not matched to a gene. CDR3 region: CASSLRDSYEQYF. The CDR3 region has the DNA TGTGCCAGCAGCTTACGGGACAGCTACGAGCAGTACTTC.

The J gene is TRBJ2-1, the V gene TRBV24-1, with 8 bases fitting TRBD1. Looked up from germline, CDR1 is KGHDR and CDR2 is SFDVKD. The CDR3 covers 16 residues. Trimming at V came to 6 bases and at J to 6 bases, leaving 12 bases not matched to a gene. The CDR3 nucleotides read TGTGCCACCAGTCCACCTCCCGGACAGGGAACCAATGAGCAGTTCTTC. Translated, it gives CATSPPPGQGTNEQFF.

This rearrangement joins TRBV7-8 to TRBJ1-4, with 9 bases aligning to TRBD1. The CDR3 consists of 17 residues. Germline values: CDR1 SGHVS, CDR2 FQNEAQ. With 5 bases clipped from V and 0 bases from J, the junction kept 7 bases outside the gene matches. CDR3 sequence (DNA): TGTGCCAGCAGCCTAGGGACAGGGCGGGCAACTAATGAAAAACTGTTTTTT. This codes for CASSLGTGRATNEKLFF.

The J gene is TRBJ2-5, the V gene TRBV7-9; tentatively, D is TRBD2 (6 bases). Germline V gene lookup returns CDR1 SEHNR and CDR2 FQNEAQ (reference sequence). There are 14 residues in the CDR3. V was cut by 5 bases and J by 0 bases, with 10 bases left in between. CDR3 bases: TGTGCCAGCAGCCGGGGGTCCAACCAAGAGACCCAGTACTTC. As protein: CASSRGSNQETQYF.